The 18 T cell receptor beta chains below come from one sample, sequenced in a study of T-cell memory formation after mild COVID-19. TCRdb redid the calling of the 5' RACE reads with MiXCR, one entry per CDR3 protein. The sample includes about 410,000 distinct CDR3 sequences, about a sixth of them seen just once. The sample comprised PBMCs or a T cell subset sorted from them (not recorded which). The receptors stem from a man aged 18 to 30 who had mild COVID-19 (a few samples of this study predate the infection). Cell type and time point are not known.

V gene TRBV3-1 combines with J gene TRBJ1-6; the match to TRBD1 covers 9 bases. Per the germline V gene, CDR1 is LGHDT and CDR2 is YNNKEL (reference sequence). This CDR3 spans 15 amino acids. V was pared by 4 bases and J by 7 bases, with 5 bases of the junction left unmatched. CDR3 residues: CASSPRQGDNSPLHF. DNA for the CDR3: TGTGCCAGCAGCCCCCGACAGGGGGACAATTCACCCCTCCACTTT.

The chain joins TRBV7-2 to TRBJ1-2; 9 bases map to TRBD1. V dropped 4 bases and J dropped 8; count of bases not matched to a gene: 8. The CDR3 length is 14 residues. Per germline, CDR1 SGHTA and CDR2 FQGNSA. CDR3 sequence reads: CASSSNSGTGGYTF. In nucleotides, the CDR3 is TGTGCCAGCAGCTCGAATTCCGGGACAGGGGGCTACACCTTC.

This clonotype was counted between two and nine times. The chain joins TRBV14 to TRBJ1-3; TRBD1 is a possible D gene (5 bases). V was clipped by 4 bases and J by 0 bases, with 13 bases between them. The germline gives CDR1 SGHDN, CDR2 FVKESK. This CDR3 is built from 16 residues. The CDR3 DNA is TGTGCCAGCAGCCGTCTGACAGTTTCCTCTGGAAACACCATATATTTT. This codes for CASSRLTVSSGNTIYF.

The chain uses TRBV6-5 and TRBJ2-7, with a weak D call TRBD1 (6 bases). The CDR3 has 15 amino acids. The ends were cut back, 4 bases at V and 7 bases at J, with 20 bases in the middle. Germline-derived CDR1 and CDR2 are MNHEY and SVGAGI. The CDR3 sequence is CASSFAGDGLREQYF. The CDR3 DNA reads TGTGCCAGCAGTTTCGCAGGGGATGGGTTGAGGGAGCAGTACTTC.

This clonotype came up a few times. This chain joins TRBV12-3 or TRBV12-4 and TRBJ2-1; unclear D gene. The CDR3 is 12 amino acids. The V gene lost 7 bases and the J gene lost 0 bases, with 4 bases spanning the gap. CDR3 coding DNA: TGTGCCAGCACCTTCTCCTACAATGAGCAGTTCTTC. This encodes CASTFSYNEQFF.

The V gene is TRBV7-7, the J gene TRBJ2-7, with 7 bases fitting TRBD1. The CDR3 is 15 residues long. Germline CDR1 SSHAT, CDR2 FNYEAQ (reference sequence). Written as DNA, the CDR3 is TGTGCTAGCAGCCCACTGACAGGGCAGCACGCCGAGCAGTACGTC. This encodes CASSPLTGQHAEQYV.

The CDR3 loop reads CANRTGVNYGYTF. The DNA for the CDR3 is TGTGCCAACAGGACAGGGGTGAACTATGGCTACACCTTC. The rearrangement links TRBV7-3 to TRBJ1-2, with TRBD1 matching 9 bases. Trimming removed 10 bases from V and 2 bases from J; junction bases left unmatched: 5. The CDR3 is 13 amino acids. Germline CDR1 SGHTA, CDR2 FQGTGA.

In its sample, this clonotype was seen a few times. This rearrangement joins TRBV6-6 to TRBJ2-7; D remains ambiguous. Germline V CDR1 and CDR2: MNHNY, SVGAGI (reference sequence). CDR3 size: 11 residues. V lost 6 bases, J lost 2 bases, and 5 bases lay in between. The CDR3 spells CASRTTYEQYF. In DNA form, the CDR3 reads TGTGCCAGCAGGACGACCTACGAGCAGTACTTC.

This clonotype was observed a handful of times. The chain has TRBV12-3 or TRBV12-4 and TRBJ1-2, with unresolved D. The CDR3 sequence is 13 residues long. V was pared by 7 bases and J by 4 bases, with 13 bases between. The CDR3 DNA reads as TGTGCCAGCACCTACGAGGGTTCCTATGGCTACACCTTC. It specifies CASTYEGSYGYTF.

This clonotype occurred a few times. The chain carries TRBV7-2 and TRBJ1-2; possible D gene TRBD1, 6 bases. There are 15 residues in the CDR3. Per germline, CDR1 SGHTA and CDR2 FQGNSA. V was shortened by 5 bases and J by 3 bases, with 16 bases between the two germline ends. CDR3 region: CASSRQGITHYGYTF. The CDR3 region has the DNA TGTGCCAGCAGCCGCCAGGGGATTACCCACTATGGCTACACCTTC.

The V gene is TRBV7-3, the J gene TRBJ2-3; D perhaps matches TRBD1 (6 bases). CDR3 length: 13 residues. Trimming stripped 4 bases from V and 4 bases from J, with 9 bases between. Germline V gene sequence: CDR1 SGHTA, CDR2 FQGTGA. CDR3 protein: CASSSQGPDTQYF. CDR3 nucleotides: TGTGCCAGCAGCTCACAGGGCCCAGATACGCAGTATTTT.

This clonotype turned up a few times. The CDR3, as DNA: TGTGCCACCAGTAGAAGGAACAGGGTGGGCACAGATACGCAGTATTTT. Its translation: CATSRRNRVGTDTQYF. The J gene is TRBJ2-3, the V gene TRBV15; D might be TRBD1 (6 bases). The CDR3 runs to 16 residues. From germline, CDR1 is LNHNV and CDR2 YYDKDF (reference sequence). The V end was cut by 6 bases, the J end by 1 base, with 17 bases between.

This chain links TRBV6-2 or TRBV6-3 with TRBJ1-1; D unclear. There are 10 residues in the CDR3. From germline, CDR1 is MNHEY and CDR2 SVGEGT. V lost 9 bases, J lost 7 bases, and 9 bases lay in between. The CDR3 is CARQSLEAFF. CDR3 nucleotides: TGTGCCAGACAGAGCCTTGAAGCTTTCTTT.

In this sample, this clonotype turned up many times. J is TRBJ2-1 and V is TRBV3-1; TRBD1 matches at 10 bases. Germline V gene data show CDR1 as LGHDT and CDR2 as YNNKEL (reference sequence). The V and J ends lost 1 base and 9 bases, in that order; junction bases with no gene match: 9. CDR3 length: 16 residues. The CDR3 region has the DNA TGTGCCAGCAGCCAAGCCCCAGGGACAGGGGTTGGTGAGCAGTTCTTC. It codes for CASSQAPGTGVGEQFF.

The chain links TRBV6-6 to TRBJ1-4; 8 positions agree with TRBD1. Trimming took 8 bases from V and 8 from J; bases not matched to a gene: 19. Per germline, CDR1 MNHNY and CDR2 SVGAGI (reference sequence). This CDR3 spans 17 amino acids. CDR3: CASGPGQDNSPIEKLFF. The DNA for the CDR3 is TGTGCCAGCGGACCGGGACAGGACAATTCGCCAATCGAAAAACTGTTTTTT.

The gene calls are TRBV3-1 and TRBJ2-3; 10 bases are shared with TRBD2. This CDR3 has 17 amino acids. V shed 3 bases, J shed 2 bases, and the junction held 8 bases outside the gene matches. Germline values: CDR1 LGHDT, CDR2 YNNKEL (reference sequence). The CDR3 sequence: CASSQPPTSGATDTQYF. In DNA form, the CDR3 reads TGTGCCAGCAGCCAGCCACCCACTAGCGGGGCCACAGATACGCAGTATTTT.

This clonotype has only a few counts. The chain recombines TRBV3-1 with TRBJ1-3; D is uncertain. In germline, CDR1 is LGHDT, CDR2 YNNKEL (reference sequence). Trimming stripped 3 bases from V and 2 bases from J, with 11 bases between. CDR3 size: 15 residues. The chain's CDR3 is CASSQREVTGNTIYF. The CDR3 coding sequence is TGTGCCAGCAGCCAGAGGGAGGTTACTGGAAACACCATATATTTT.

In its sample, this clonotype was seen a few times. The CDR3 DNA follows: TGTGCCACCAGTGATTCCGAGACCCAGTACTTC. Amino acid sequence: CATSDSETQYF. This chain links TRBV24-1 with TRBJ2-5; D unresolved. V was trimmed by 2 bases and J by 5 bases, leaving 2 bases between them. This CDR3 comprises 11 residues. The V gene's germline CDR1 is KGHDR and CDR2 SFDVKD.